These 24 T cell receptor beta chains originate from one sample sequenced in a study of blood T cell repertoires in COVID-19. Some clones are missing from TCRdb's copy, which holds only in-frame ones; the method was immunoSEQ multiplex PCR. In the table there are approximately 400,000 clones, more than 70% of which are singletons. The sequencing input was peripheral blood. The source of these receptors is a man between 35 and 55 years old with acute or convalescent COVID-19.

The CDR3 sequence: CASSDSRTGELFF. CDR3 sequence (DNA): TGTGCCAGCAGTGACAGCCGAACCGGGGAGCTGTTTTTT. The chain is built from TRBV6-2 or TRBV6-3 and TRBJ2-2; D is possibly TRBD1 (5 bases). The V and J ends lost 5 bases and 5 bases respectively, with 9 bases between them. The germline gives CDR1 MNHEY, CDR2 SVGEGT. CDR3 length: 13 amino acids.

As DNA, the CDR3 is TGTGCCAGCAGTTACCCCCCTCTGGGGGGGACTGAAGCTTTCTTT. Residues: CASSYPPLGGTEAFF. This chain uses TRBV6-2 or TRBV6-3 with TRBJ1-1; D is possibly TRBD1 (5 bases). V was clipped by 2 bases and J by 5 bases, with 15 bases between them. This CDR3 is built from 15 residues. The germline gives CDR1 MNHEY, CDR2 SVGEGT.

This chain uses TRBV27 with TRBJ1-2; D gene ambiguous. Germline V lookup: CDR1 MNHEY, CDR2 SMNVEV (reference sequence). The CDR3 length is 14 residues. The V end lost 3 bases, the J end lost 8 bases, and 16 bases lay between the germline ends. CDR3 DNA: TGTGCCAGCAGTTTTTTATCGGGGATTGGGGGCTACACCTTC. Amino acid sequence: CASSFLSGIGGYTF.

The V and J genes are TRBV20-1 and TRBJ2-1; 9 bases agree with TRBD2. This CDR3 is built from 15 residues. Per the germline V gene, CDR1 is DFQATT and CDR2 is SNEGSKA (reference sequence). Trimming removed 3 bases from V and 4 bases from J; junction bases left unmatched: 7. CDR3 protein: CSASSGSGGYNEQFF. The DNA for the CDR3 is TGCAGTGCTAGTTCGGGTAGCGGGGGATACAATGAGCAGTTCTTC.

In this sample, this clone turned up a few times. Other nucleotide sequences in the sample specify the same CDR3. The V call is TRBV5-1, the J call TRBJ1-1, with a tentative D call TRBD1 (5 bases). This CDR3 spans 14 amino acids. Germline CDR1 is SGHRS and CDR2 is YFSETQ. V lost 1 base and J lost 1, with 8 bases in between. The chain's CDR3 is CASSLRQGNTEAFF. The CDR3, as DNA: TGCGCCAGCAGCTTGAGGCAGGGGAACACTGAAGCTTTCTTT.

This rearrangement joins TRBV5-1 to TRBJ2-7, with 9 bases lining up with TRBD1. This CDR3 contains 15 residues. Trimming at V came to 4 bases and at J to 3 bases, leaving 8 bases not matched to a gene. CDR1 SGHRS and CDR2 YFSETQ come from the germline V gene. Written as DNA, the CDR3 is TGCGCCAGCAGCCAAACGGGACAGGGTTTCTACGAGCAGTACTTC. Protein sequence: CASSQTGQGFYEQYF.

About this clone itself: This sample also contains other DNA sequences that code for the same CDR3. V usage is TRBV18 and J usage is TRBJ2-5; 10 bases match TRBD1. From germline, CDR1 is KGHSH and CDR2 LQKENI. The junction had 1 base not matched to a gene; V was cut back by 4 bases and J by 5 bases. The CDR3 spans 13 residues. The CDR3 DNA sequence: TGTGCCAGCTCACTGGGACAGGGGGAGACCCAGTACTTC. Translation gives CASSLGQGETQYF. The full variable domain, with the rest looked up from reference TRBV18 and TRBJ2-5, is NAGVMQNPRHLVRRRGQEARLRCSPMKGHSHVYWYRQLPEEGLKFMVYLQKENIIDESGMPKERFSAEFPKEGPSILRIQQVVRGDSAAYFCASSLGQGETQYFGPGTRLLVL.

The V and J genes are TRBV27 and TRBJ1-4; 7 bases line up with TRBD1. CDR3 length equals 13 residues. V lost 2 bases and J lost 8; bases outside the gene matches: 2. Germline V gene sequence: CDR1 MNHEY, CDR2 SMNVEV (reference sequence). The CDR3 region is CASSLNRGEKLFF. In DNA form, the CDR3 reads TGTGCCAGCAGTTTAAACAGGGGAGAAAAACTGTTTTTT.

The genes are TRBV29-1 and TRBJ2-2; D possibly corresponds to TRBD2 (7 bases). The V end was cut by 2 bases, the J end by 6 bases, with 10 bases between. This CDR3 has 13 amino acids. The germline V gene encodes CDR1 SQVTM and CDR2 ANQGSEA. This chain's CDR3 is CSVERGGAGELFF. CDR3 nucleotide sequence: TGCAGCGTTGAAAGGGGGGGCGCCGGGGAGCTGTTTTTT.

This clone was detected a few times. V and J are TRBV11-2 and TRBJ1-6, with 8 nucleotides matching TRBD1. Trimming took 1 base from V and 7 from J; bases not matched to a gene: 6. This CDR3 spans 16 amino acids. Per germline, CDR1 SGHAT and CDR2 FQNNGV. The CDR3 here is CASSLVGQGGNSPLHF. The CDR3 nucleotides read TGTGCCAGCAGCTTAGTCGGACAGGGAGGAAATTCACCCCTCCACTTT.

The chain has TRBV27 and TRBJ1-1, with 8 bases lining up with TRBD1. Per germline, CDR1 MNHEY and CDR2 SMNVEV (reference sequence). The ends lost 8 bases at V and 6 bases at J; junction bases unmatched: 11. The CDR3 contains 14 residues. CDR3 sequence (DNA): TGTGCCAGCGGAAGGAGGACAGGGTCCCCTGAAGCTTTCTTT. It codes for CASGRRTGSPEAFF.

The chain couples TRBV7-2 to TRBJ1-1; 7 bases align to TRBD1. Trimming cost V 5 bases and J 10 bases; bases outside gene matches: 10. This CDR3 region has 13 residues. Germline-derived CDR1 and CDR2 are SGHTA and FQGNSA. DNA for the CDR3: TGTGCCAGCAGCCCAGGGGCCGGGACAGCAGCTTTCTTT. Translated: CASSPGAGTAAFF.

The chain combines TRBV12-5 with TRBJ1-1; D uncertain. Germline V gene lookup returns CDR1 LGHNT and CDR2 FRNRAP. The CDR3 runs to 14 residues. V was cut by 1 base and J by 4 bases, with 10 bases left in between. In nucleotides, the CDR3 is TGTGCTAGTGGTTTGGGTGTTGGCGGCACTGAAGCTTTCTTT. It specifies CASGLGVGGTEAFF.

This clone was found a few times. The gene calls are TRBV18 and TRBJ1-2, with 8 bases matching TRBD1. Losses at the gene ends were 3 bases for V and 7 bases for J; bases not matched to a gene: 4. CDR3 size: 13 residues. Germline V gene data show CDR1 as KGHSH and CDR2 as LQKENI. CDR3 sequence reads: CASSPTGVGGYTF. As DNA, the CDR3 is TGTGCCAGCTCACCGACAGGGGTGGGTGGCTACACCTTC.

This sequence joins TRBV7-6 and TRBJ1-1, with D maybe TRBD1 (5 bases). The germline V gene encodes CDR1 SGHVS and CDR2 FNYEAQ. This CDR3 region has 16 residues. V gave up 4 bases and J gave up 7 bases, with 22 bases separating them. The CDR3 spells CASSSGGWGTADEAFF. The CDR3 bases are TGTGCCAGCAGCTCCGGGGGTTGGGGGACGGCCGATGAAGCTTTCTTT. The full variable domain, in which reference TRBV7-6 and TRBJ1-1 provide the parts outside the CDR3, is GAGVSQSPRYKVTKRGQDVALRCDPISGHVSLYWYRQALGQGPEFLTYFNYEAQQDKSGLPNDRFSAERPEGSISTLTIQRTEQRDSAMYRCASSSGGWGTADEAFFGQGTRLTVV.

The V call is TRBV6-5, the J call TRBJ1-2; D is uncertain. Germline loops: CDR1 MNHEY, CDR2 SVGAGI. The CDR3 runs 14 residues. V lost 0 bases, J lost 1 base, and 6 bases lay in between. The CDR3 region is CASSYSGSNYGYTF. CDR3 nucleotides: TGTGCCAGCAGTTACTCTGGCAGTAACTATGGCTACACCTTC.

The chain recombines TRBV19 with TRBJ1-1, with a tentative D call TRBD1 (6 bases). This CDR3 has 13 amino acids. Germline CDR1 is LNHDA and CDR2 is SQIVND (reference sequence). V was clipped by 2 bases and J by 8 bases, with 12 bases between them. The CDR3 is CASSIFPDREAFF. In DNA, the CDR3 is TGTGCCAGTAGTATATTTCCCGACAGGGAAGCTTTCTTT.

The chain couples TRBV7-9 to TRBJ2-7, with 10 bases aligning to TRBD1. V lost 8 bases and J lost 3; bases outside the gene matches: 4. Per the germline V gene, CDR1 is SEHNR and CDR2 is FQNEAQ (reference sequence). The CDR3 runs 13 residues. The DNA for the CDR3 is TGTGCCAGCTCCGGACAGGGGGTCTACGAGCAGTACTTC. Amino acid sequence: CASSGQGVYEQYF.

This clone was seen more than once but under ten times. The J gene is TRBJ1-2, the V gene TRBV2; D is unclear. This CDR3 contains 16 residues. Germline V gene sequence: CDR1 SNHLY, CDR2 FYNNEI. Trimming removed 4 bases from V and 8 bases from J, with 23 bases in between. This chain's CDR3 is CASSAVGPARDVGYTF. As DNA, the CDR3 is TGTGCCAGCAGTGCCGTGGGTCCTGCCCGGGATGTCGGCTACACCTTC.

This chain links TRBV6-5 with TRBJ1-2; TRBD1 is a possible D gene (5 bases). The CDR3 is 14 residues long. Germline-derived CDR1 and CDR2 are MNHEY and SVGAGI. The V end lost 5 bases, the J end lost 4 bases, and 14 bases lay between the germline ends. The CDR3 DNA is TGTGCCAGCAGTCGGCTGACAGACCTCTATGGCTACACCTTC. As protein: CASSRLTDLYGYTF.

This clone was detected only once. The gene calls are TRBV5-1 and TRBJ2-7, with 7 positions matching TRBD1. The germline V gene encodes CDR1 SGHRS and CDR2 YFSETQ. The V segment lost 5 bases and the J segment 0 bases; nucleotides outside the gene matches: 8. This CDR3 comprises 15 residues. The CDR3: CASSWDSRSSYEQYF. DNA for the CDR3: TGCGCCAGCAGTTGGGACAGCCGTAGCTCCTACGAGCAGTACTTC.

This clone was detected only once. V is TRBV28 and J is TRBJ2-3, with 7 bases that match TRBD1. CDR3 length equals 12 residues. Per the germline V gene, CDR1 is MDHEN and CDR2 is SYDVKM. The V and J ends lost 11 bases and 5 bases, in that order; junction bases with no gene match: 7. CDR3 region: CALGDSLDTQYF. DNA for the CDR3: TGTGCCCTGGGGGACAGCCTAGATACGCAGTATTTT.

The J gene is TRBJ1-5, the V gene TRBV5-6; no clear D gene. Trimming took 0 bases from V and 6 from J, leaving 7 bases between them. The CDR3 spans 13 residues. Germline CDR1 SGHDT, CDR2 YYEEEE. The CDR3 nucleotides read TGTGCCAGCAGCTTGGGCCCGGGTCAGCCCCAGCATTTT. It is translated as CASSLGPGQPQHF.

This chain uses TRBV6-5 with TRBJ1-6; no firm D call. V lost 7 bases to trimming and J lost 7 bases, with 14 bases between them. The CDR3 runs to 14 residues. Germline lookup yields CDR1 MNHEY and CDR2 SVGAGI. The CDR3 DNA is TGTGCCAGCACCAGAGGGCAAGAGAATTCACCCCTCCACTTT. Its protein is CASTRGQENSPLHF.